These T cell receptor beta chains were read from a single sample in a study of T cell responses to AZD1222 COVID-19 vaccine. Sequencing was performed with immunoSEQ multiplex PCR; in TCRdb, only in-frame clones are kept and a portion is missing. The repertoire holds about 130,000 clones, with 90% as singletons. The source material was peripheral blood, sampled on day 0 of AZD1222 vaccination. Source of these receptors: an adult in good health. Both conserved end residues are part of each CDR3. Fields, in order: CDR3 DNA, CDR3 protein, D gene, V gene, clone size, J gene. The D gene is left open where the match is weak. Clone size is not always given. Where it is, it says once, few, many or a class for expanded clones.

TGTGCCAGCAGTTTTGGGATCGAAAAACTGTTTTTT,CASSFGIEKLFF,.,TRBV12-3/TRBV12-4,.,TRBJ1-4
TGTGCCAGTAGTCCCTACGACTTCTTCTTGGGGACGACCTCCACTGAAGCTTTCTTT,CASSPYDFFLGTTSTEAFF,.,TRBV19,.,TRBJ1-1
TGTGCCAGCAGCTTGATTACAGGGGGGATTAATGAAGCTTTCTTT,CASSLITGGINEAFF,TRBD1,TRBV7-8,.,TRBJ1-1
TGTGCCAGCAGCTTATGGGGGGAGGCAACTAATGAAAAACTGTTTTTT,CASSLWGEATNEKLFF,.,TRBV7-8,.,TRBJ1-4
TGTGCCAGCAGTGCTATGGGGGGTGAAGCTTTCTTT,CASSAMGGEAFF,.,TRBV2,.,TRBJ1-1
TGTGCCAGCAGCCAAGGCCGGGACAGTGAGACCCAGTACTTC,CASSQGRDSETQYF,TRBD1,TRBV4-2,.,TRBJ2-5
TGTGCCAGCAGGGACAGGACAGGCCTAGCTAACTATGGCTACACCTTC,CASRDRTGLANYGYTF,TRBD1,TRBV2,.,TRBJ1-2
TGTGCCAGCAGAAAGGGGCCTAACTCCCCCTATGGCTACACCTTC,CASRKGPNSPYGYTF,.,TRBV28,.,TRBJ1-2
TGTGCCAGCAGCTCGACAGGGGATCAGCCCCAGCATTTT,CASSSTGDQPQHF,TRBD1,TRBV7-3,.,TRBJ1-5
TGTGCCAGCTCCCGGGGGACAAACTCCTACGAGCAGTACTTC,CASSRGTNSYEQYF,.,TRBV5-8,once,TRBJ2-7
TGTGCCAGCAGCTTATCTCCTTCGTTGATCTTCTCTGGAAACACCATATATTTT,CASSLSPSLIFSGNTIYF,.,TRBV7-2,once,TRBJ1-3
TGTGCCAGCAGCCAAAGTCTGGCGGGAAGGGAGACCCAGTACTTC,CASSQSLAGRETQYF,.,TRBV3-1/TRBV3-2,.,TRBJ2-5
TGTGCCAGCGGAGACAGGGGTGTGGGTGAAAAACTGTTTTTT,CASGDRGVGEKLFF,TRBD1,TRBV28,.,TRBJ1-4
TGTGCCAGCAGTTACGGGGGGTCTGGGATCGAATATGGCTACACCTTC,CASSYGGSGIEYGYTF,.,TRBV6-2/TRBV6-3,.,TRBJ1-2
TGCGCCAGCAGTGAGGGGGATACGCAGTATTTT,CASSEGDTQYF,.,TRBV10-2,.,TRBJ2-3
TGTGCCAGTAGTATGGGTTACAATCAGCCCCAGCATTTT,CASSMGYNQPQHF,.,TRBV19,.,TRBJ1-5
TGTGCCTGGAGTGTACAATCTAATGAAAAACTGTTTTTT,CAWSVQSNEKLFF,.,TRBV30,.,TRBJ1-4
TGTGCCAGCAGCAACGACAGGGTAAAACCTTTGAACACTGAAGCTTTCTTT,CASSNDRVKPLNTEAFF,TRBD1,TRBV7-2,.,TRBJ1-1
TGTGCCAGTAGGCGGGACGTAGAATACGGAGCTTTCTTT,CASRRDVEYGAFF,.,TRBV19,.,TRBJ1-1
TGTGCCAGCAGTGAAAGACGGGTGTACTCCTACGAGCAGTACTTC,CASSERRVYSYEQYF,.,TRBV2,.,TRBJ2-7
TGTGCCAGCTCACCACTCCCGGGACGGAGCTCCTATAATTCACCCCTCCACTTT,CASSPLPGRSSYNSPLHF,.,TRBV18,.,TRBJ1-6
TGTGCCAGCAGCTATACCGCAACTAATGAAAAACTGTTTTTT,CASSYTATNEKLFF,.,TRBV7-9,.,TRBJ1-4
TGTGCCAGTAGTAAAGGTATTGGGGAGACCCAGTACTTC,CASSKGIGETQYF,.,TRBV19,.,TRBJ2-5
TGCGCCAGCAGCCACGAAGGACCCAGCGTAGTCGCAACTAATGAAAAACTGTTTTTT,CASSHEGPSVVATNEKLFF,.,TRBV4-3,.,TRBJ1-4
TGTGCCAGCAACGGACATATGAACACTGAAGCTTTCTTT,CASNGHMNTEAFF,.,TRBV7-8,.,TRBJ1-1
TGTGCCAGCAGCCCGATCCCGGGACTAGACCACAATGAGCAGTTCTTC,CASSPIPGLDHNEQFF,TRBD2,TRBV3-1/TRBV3-2,.,TRBJ2-1
TGTGCCTGGAGTCTAGACAGGGTCTATGGCTACACCTTC,CAWSLDRVYGYTF,TRBD1,TRBV30,.,TRBJ1-2
TGTGCCAGTAGTATTTCGGATAACTATGGCTACACCTTC,CASSISDNYGYTF,.,TRBV19,.,TRBJ1-2
TGTGCCAGTCGCGAGCGGGGGGCCTCAACCCAGTACTTC,CASRERGASTQYF,TRBD2,TRBV28,.,TRBJ2-5
TGTGCCAGCAGCTCTTTTACTGGCGAGACCCAGTACTTC,CASSSFTGETQYF,.,TRBV6-5,.,TRBJ2-5
TGTGCCAGCAGCCAACTGGGGACAGGGAACACCGGGGAGCTGTTTTTT,CASSQLGTGNTGELFF,TRBD1,TRBV3-1/TRBV3-2,once,TRBJ2-2
TGTGCCAGCAGCGCACGGGACAGCGTGGATCTGTACGAGCAGTACTTC,CASSARDSVDLYEQYF,TRBD1,TRBV9,.,TRBJ2-7
TGTGCCTGGAGAACCCAGGGCCGGGGCAATCAGCCCCAGCATTTT,CAWRTQGRGNQPQHF,.,TRBV30,.,TRBJ1-5
TGTGCCAGCACCACCGGACAGGTATACAATGAGCAGTTCTTC,CASTTGQVYNEQFF,TRBD1,TRBV6-5,.,TRBJ2-1
TGTGCCAACTCTGAGAACTACCAAGAGACCCAGTACTTC,CANSENYQETQYF,.,TRBV6-6,once,TRBJ2-5
TGTGCCAGCAGCCAGGGGGCAGAGGGGAACACTGAAGCTTTCTTT,CASSQGAEGNTEAFF,.,TRBV4-2,.,TRBJ1-1
TGCGCCAGCAGCCCGGGACAGGGGGCGACCTACGAGCAGTACTTC,CASSPGQGATYEQYF,TRBD1,TRBV4-1,.,TRBJ2-7
TGTGCCAGCGACCCCATTCGTCGGAACACCGGGGAGCTGTTTTTT,CASDPIRRNTGELFF,.,TRBV6-6,.,TRBJ2-2
TGTGCCAGCAGCTTGGGACAGACTTACGAGCAGTACTTC,CASSLGQTYEQYF,TRBD1,TRBV11-2,.,TRBJ2-7
TGTGCCATCAGTGAGTCGCCCCCGCCGCGAGCTTTCTTT,CAISESPPPRAFF,.,TRBV10-3,.,TRBJ1-1
TGTGCCAGCAGGCTCGGACTAGCGGGGGGCCGCAGCTCCTACAATGAGCAGTTCTTC,CASRLGLAGGRSSYNEQFF,TRBD2,TRBV5-5,.,TRBJ2-1